This T cell receptor beta chain derives from a study of blood T cell dynamics during melanoma immunotherapy. The wider study: First-line therapy was either pembrolizumab or nivolumab with ipilimumab for metastatic melanoma.

Overall study results and limits: Whether repertoire-driving clones were melanoma-specific could not be determined.

The time point denotes: week 3, after first cycle of checkpoint inhibitor. With regard to this clone: The target antigen is unknown.

TCRdb's table, derived via immunoSEQ multiplex PCR, lists solely in-frame clones and lacks some. The sample consists of about 12,000 clones, approximately 89% of them appearing once. Material: effector memory CD8+ T cells from blood, obtained from a patient treated with checkpoint blockade. This clonotype was sampled from a human donor with melanoma.

CDR3 sequence reads: CASSLSTSPRNEQFF. The DNA of the CDR3 is TGTGCCAGCAGTTTATCAACTAGCCCCCGCAATGAGCAGTTCTTC. The rearrangement joins TRBV27 to TRBJ2-1, with D perhaps matching TRBD2 (6 bases). V was trimmed by 0 bases and J by 6 bases, leaving 12 bases between them. The CDR3 totals 15 residues. In germline, CDR1 is MNHEY, CDR2 SMNVEV (reference sequence).